What follows are 16 T cell receptor beta chains derived from one specimen sequenced in a study of CD8 T cells in ankylosing spondylitis. MiXCR, applied by TCRdb to the 5' RACE reads, yields one record per CDR3 protein. In the table there are about 200,000 distinct CDR3 sequences, around 13% of which are singletons. Sequencing was performed on blood, either unsorted or a sorted T cell fraction (not recorded which). The source is a male donor with ankylosing spondylitis or in good health (not recorded which).

This clonotype was picked up a small number of times. V usage is TRBV29-1 and J usage is TRBJ1-1; D remains ambiguous. Germline lookup yields CDR1 SQVTM and CDR2 ANQGSEA. The CDR3 loop spans 12 amino acids. V was pared by 7 bases and J by 4 bases, with 13 bases between. CDR3 nucleotide sequence: TGCAGCGAAGAGACCCCAGCCACTGAAGCTTTCTTT. This translates into CSEETPATEAFF.

In its sample, this clonotype was seen a few times. The rearrangement uses TRBV27 and TRBJ2-6, with D possibly called TRBD1 or TRBD2 (6 bases each). This CDR3 contains 17 residues. Germline V gene lookup returns CDR1 MNHEY and CDR2 SMNVEV (reference sequence). The germline V and J ends were trimmed by 5 bases and 2 bases, with 16 bases remaining between them. The CDR3 loop is CASSLRDTSTGANVLTF. CDR3 DNA sequence: TGTGCCAGCAGTCTCCGGGACACTAGCACTGGGGCCAACGTCCTGACTTTC.

This clonotype has a count of ten or more. The chain combines TRBV20-1 with TRBJ1-6; D not certain. V lost 3 bases to trimming and J lost 9 bases, with 18 bases between them. The V gene's germline CDR1 is DFQATT and CDR2 SNEGSKA (reference sequence). The CDR3 spans 15 residues. CDR3 region: CSARGRGLEASPLHF. The CDR3 DNA sequence: TGCAGTGCTAGGGGGAGAGGTTTGGAGGCTTCACCCCTCCACTTT.

This clonotype was detected only a few times. The chain employs TRBV25-1 and TRBJ1-6; 7 nucleotides align to TRBD1. The V gene end was trimmed by 4 bases and the J gene end by 7 bases; junction bases not matched to a gene: 4. The CDR3 sequence is 14 residues long. Germline assignment: CDR1 MGHDK and CDR2 SYGVNS. CDR3 residues: CASSGQGDNSPLHF. CDR3 bases: TGTGCCAGCAGTGGACAGGGAGACAATTCACCCCTCCACTTT. The full variable domain, its missing parts supplied by reference TRBV25-1 and TRBJ1-6, is EADIYQTPRYLVIGTGKKITLECSQTMGHDKMYWYQQDPGMELHLIHYSYGVNSTEKGDLSSESTVSRIRTEHFPLTLESARPSHTSQYLCASSGQGDNSPLHFGNGTRLTVT.

This clonotype has at least ten counts. V and J are TRBV29-1 and TRBJ2-7; 8 bases map to TRBD1. The ends lost 6 bases at V and 0 bases at J; junction bases unmatched: 7. The CDR3 contains 14 residues. CDR1 is SQVTM, CDR2 ANQGSEA, per germline. The DNA of the CDR3 is TGCAGCGTAGCGACAGGGGACCTCTCCTACGAGCAGTACTTC. It translates to CSVATGDLSYEQYF.

This clonotype showed up many times. The chain couples TRBV5-1 to TRBJ2-2; the D is unclear. Trimming removed 3 bases at V and 3 bases at J, with 6 bases between. This CDR3 is 13 amino acids long. Looked up from germline, CDR1 is SGHRS and CDR2 is YFSETQ. The CDR3, as DNA: TGCGCCAGCAGCTCCTATGACACCGGGGAGCTGTTTTTT. It translates to CASSSYDTGELFF. The entire variable domain, with the rest obtained from reference TRBV5-1 and TRBJ2-2, is as follows: KAGVTQTPRYLIKTRGQQVTLSCSPISGHRSVSWYQQTPGQGLQFLFEYFSETQRNKGNFPGRFSGRQFSNSRSEMNVSTLELGDSALYLCASSSYDTGELFFGEGSRLTVL.

This clonotype was detected many times. The chain uses TRBV4-1 and TRBJ1-6; weak D call: TRBD1 (6 bases). The CDR3 sequence is 17 residues long. V was pared by 0 bases and J by 7 bases, with 16 bases between. Germline assignment: CDR1 MGHRA and CDR2 YSYEKL. CDR3 loop: CASSQEPATGGNSPLHF. The CDR3 DNA sequence: TGCGCCAGCAGCCAAGAGCCTGCGACAGGAGGGAATTCACCCCTCCACTTT.

J is TRBJ1-1 and V is TRBV20-1; 8 bases align to TRBD1. The V gene end was trimmed by 1 base and the J gene end by 2 bases; junction bases not matched to a gene: 6. The germline V gene has CDR1 DFQATT and CDR2 SNEGSKA (reference sequence). The CDR3 totals 15 residues. Here the CDR3 DNA reads TGCAGTGCTAGAGGGGCAGGGGGCTACAACACTGAAGCTTTCTTT. Protein sequence: CSARGAGGYNTEAFF.

The sample holds many counts of this clonotype. The V and J genes are TRBV4-2 and TRBJ2-1; possibly TRBD1 for D (6 bases). The germline V gene has CDR1 LGHNA and CDR2 YNFKEQ. This CDR3 contains 15 residues. With 7 bases removed from V and 1 base from J, the gap between germline ends came to 14 bases. In DNA, the CDR3 is TGTGCCAGCAACTCCGAGAGGGGGTCCTACAATGAGCAGTTCTTC. It is translated as CASNSERGSYNEQFF.

V gene TRBV6-1 combines with J gene TRBJ1-2, with 12 bases fitting TRBD1. The V gene's germline CDR1 is MNHNS and CDR2 SASEGT. After removal of 6 bases from V and 8 bases from J, the junction contained 7 bases not matched to a gene. The CDR3 has 14 amino acids. The CDR3 here is CASSLGQGAWGYTF. DNA for the CDR3: TGTGCCAGCAGCTTGGGACAGGGGGCGTGGGGCTACACCTTC.

This rearrangement joins TRBV2 to TRBJ2-7; D gene ambiguous. V was trimmed by 3 bases and J by 4 bases, leaving 10 bases between them. CDR1 and CDR2 from the germline V gene are SNHLY and FYNNEI. This CDR3 has 13 residues. The CDR3 DNA reads TGTGCCAGCAGTGAGTCGCTGGGTTACGAGCAGTACTTC. Translation: CASSESLGYEQYF.

This clonotype appeared many times. CDR3 in DNA: TGTGCCAGCAGTTTAGGCCAAGCATATGGCTACACCTTC. Translating gives CASSLGQAYGYTF. This rearrangement joins TRBV27 to TRBJ1-2; D gene unclear. This CDR3 is built from 13 residues. CDR1 and CDR2 (germline): MNHEY, SMNVEV (reference sequence). The V end was cut by 2 bases, the J end by 5 bases, with 9 bases between.

This clonotype occurred a few times. The V call is TRBV11-2, the J call TRBJ1-6, with 8 bases aligning to TRBD1. J was trimmed by 8 bases and V by 2 bases; bases with no gene match: 5. The CDR3 has 15 amino acids. Germline V lookup: CDR1 SGHAT, CDR2 FQNNGV. CDR3 in amino acids: CASSLPQGGDSPLHF. DNA for the CDR3: TGTGCCAGCAGCTTACCACAGGGGGGTGATTCACCCCTCCACTTT.

The V gene is TRBV7-9, the J gene TRBJ1-2, with 9 bases identical to TRBD1. After removal of 3 bases from V and 2 bases from J, the junction contained 1 base not matched to a gene. The CDR3 is 14 residues long. CDR1 and CDR2 from the germline V gene are SEHNR and FQNEAQ (reference sequence). This chain's CDR3 is CASSFGQGNYGYTF. For the CDR3, the DNA is TGTGCCAGCAGCTTCGGACAGGGGAACTATGGCTACACCTTC.

The chain links TRBV12-3 or TRBV12-4 to TRBJ2-5; D is possibly TRBD2 (5 bases). The V gene lost 3 bases and the J gene lost 5 bases, with 13 bases spanning the gap. The CDR3 consists of 14 residues. CDR3 DNA: TGTGCCAGCAGTTTCGGGGTGAATTGGGAGACCCAGTACTTC. This translates into CASSFGVNWETQYF.

This clonotype was recorded a few times. V and J are TRBV4-1 and TRBJ2-7; 7 nucleotides agree with TRBD2. J was trimmed by 4 bases and V by 2 bases; bases with no gene match: 5. There are 14 residues in the CDR3. Germline CDR1 and CDR2: MGHRA and YSYEKL. This CDR3 reads CASSQSGTIYEQYF. CDR3 DNA sequence: TGCGCCAGCAGCCAATCGGGGACTATATACGAGCAGTACTTC.